This TCR beta chain came from a study of blood T cell repertoires in COVID-19. Study context: Acute-phase and convalescent COVID-19 samples originated in the United States, Italy and Spain. In each case, the material was cDNA or gDNA derived from T cells, B-cell-depleted T cells, or PBMCs.

This CDR3 has 14 residues. V was clipped by 2 bases and J by 4 bases, with 9 bases between them. Germline CDR1 and CDR2: SGHTA and FQGNSA. Data came from immunoSEQ multiplex PCR; TCRdb stores just in-frame clones and leaves some out. The data show some 45,000 clones, 83% seen once. Sequenced sample: peripheral blood. The sequence was obtained from a man aged 80 or over in a cohort sampled during active COVID-19. V gene TRBV7-2 combines with J gene TRBJ2-1; D uncertain. The CDR3 protein is CASSLLLEYNEQFF. CDR3 sequence (DNA): TGTGCCAGCAGCTTATTATTAGAGTACAATGAGCAGTTCTTC.